In this sample, the clone carrying this T cell receptor (beta chain) is medium-sized. The data stem from a study of HIV-infected patients and healthy controls. Roughly three months, about 14 weeks, into antiretroviral therapy, follow-up blood was collected. Whole blood was used without fractionation, so all unsorted peripheral T cells were included. The CDR3 totals 15 residues. CDR1 and CDR2 from the germline V gene are SGHNT and YYREEE (reference sequence). V lost 4 bases, J lost 4 bases, and 15 bases lay in between. Approximately 510 ng RNA was reverse transcribed with alpha and beta constant-region primers. Each of the alpha and beta chains got its own library through chain-specific third strand synthesis with indices. TCRdb passed the 5' RACE reads through MiXCR, listing each CDR3 protein once. The sample records some 7,000 distinct CDR3 sequences, about 9.4% being singletons.

The receptor comes from an adult with HIV infection. The chain joins TRBV5-4 to TRBJ1-3; D is unclear. Specimen: blood, collected during antiretroviral therapy. The CDR3 region has the DNA TGTGCCAGCAGCCAAGAGCCATCCCGCGGAAACACCATATATTTT. It is translated as CASSQEPSRGNTIYF.